This is a list of T cell receptor beta chains from one sample in a study of blood T cell repertoires in COVID-19. Libraries were prepared by immunoSEQ multiplex PCR; TCRdb keeps only in-frame clonotypes and omits some of them. This repertoire shows about 220,000 clones, 84% found once; its top ten account for less than 6.5%. Sample: peripheral blood. These receptors originate from a woman in her sixties who had recovered from COVID-19. Both conserved end residues are part of each CDR3. D genes are given only for firm matches. Where a row states a size, it is once, few, many or the class of an expanded clone; other rows omit it.

>TRBJ2-5|once|TRBV4-2|NA
TGTGCCAGCAGCCAAGCCGCGACTAGTGGGGCTGAGACCCAGTACTTC
CASSQAATSGAETQYF
>TRBJ1-3|NA|TRBV7-9|NA
TGTGCCAGCACCCTATGGATGGGGCAAAGCTCTGGAAACACCATATATTTT
CASTLWMGQSSGNTIYF
>TRBJ1-1|NA|TRBV5-1|NA
TGCGCCAGCAGCCTGGGGTTAGGGAGGAACACTGAAGCTTTCTTT
CASSLGLGRNTEAFF
>TRBJ1-6|NA|TRBV6-5|NA
TGTGCCAGCACCGAACTTGGCTCCTATAATTCACCCCTCCACTTT
CASTELGSYNSPLHF
>TRBJ1-1|once|TRBV6-5|TRBD1
TGTGCCAGCAGTTACTCAGGACAGGGGGACACTGAAGCTTTCTTT
CASSYSGQGDTEAFF
>TRBJ2-7|NA|TRBV5-6|NA
TGTGCCAGCAGCTTGGTCCAGGGGTACGAGCAGTACTTC
CASSLVQGYEQYF
>TRBJ2-7|NA|TRBV3-1/TRBV3-2|TRBD1
TGTGCCAGCAGCCAGGACCGGGACAGGGTTTTCGAGCAGTACTTC
CASSQDRDRVFEQYF
>TRBJ1-5|few|TRBV9|NA
TGTGCCAGCTCTCCGTCAGGGAATAGCAATCAGCCCCAGCATTTT
CASSPSGNSNQPQHF
>TRBJ2-3|NA|TRBV5-1|NA
TGCGCCAGCAGCGACGGACAAGCCGATACGCAGTATTTT
CASSDGQADTQYF
>TRBJ1-2|NA|TRBV6-1|NA
TGTGCCAGCGTGGGACACATCCAGGGCAGCGGCTACACCTTC
CASVGHIQGSGYTF
>TRBJ2-1|once|TRBV25-1|TRBD1
TGTGCCAGCAGTATTACAGGGGGCCCCTACAATGAGCAGTTCTTC
CASSITGGPYNEQFF
>TRBJ1-1|NA|TRBV4-2|NA
TGTGCCAGCTCCTCCTGGGGGGAGGGAGCCTATTCCGAGAAGGGAGCTTTCTTT
CASSSWGEGAYSEKGAFF
>TRBJ2-1|few|TRBV7-8|TRBD2
TGTGCCAGCAGCCAGAGTAGCGGGGGGTTCAATGAGCAGTTCTTC
CASSQSSGGFNEQFF
>TRBJ2-5|NA|TRBV30|TRBD1
TGTGCCTGGGTTCCAGGGGGCGCGGAGACCCAGTACTTC
CAWVPGGAETQYF
>TRBJ2-1|NA|TRBV3-1/TRBV3-2|TRBD2
TGTGCCAGCAGCCAACTAGCGGGGGTCTATGAGCAGTTCTTC
CASSQLAGVYEQFF
>TRBJ2-2|NA|TRBV29-1|TRBD1
TGCAGCGGACAGGGGGACACCGGGGAGCTGTTTTTT
CSGQGDTGELFF
>TRBJ2-2|NA|TRBV20-1|TRBD1
TGCAGTGCTAGTCGACAGGGGGCCGCCGGGGAGCTGTTTTTT
CSASRQGAAGELFF
>TRBJ2-3|NA|TRBV14|NA
TGTGCCAGCAGCCAAGCGAGATATTCACCCACAGATACGCAGTATTTT
CASSQARYSPTDTQYF
>TRBJ2-7|NA|TRBV5-4|NA
TGTGCCAGCAGCTTCGGTAGCGACTACGAGCAGTACTTC
CASSFGSDYEQYF
>TRBJ2-3|NA|TRBV9|NA
TGTGCCAGCAGCCAGACAGCGCTCGTCACAGATACGCAGTATTTT
CASSQTALVTDTQYF
>TRBJ1-5|once|TRBV10-3|NA
TGTGCCATCAGTGATAGTCGACAGGTCGATCAGCCCCAGCATTTT
CAISDSRQVDQPQHF
>TRBJ2-1|NA|TRBV3-1/TRBV3-2|TRBD2
TGTGCCAGCAGAAGAGCGGGGGGTGACTCCTACAATGAGCAGTTCTTC
CASRRAGGDSYNEQFF
>TRBJ2-4|NA|TRBV4-1|TRBD1
TGCGCCAGCAGCACCGGGACAGGTGGGGAAAACATTCAGTACTTC
CASSTGTGGENIQYF
>TRBJ2-5|NA|TRBV18|NA
TGTGCCAGCTCACCACCGGGTTATGGGCGGGGAGAGACCCAGTACTTC
CASSPPGYGRGETQYF